This T cell receptor beta chain appears in the sequencing data of a study of blood T cell repertoires in COVID-19. Participants, roughly 18 to 89 years old, spanned fewer than 25 US areas. Original processing notes: Amplifying reference gene primers gave estimates of nucleated cell counts. The repertoire was sequenced with immunoSEQ multiplex PCR; TCRdb's copy has only in-frame clones and lacks some. Clone size and the V and J calls come from that table; the DNA yielded D and trimming. Among 150,000 to 200,000 clones listed, roughly 82% were seen once. Only one count was recorded for this clone. The V segment lost 4 bases and the J segment 10 bases; nucleotides outside the gene matches: 12. CDR3 length: 15 amino acids. Germline CDR1 is LNHDA and CDR2 is SQIVND (reference sequence).

Sample: PBMCs or T cells enriched from blood (not recorded which). This sequence joins TRBV19 and TRBJ1-1, with 10 bases lining up with TRBD1. This TCR was recovered from a man aged 50-60 years who had recovered from COVID-19. CDR3 loop: CASSTYRTGGGRAFF. The CDR3 region has the DNA TGTGCCAGTAGTACCTATAGGACAGGGGGTGGTAGAGCTTTCTTT.